This TCR beta chain was documented in a study of blood T cell repertoires in COVID-19. Study-wide context: Donors in the United States, Italy and Spain gave samples during acute or convalescent COVID-19. PBMCs, B-cell-depleted T cells, or T cells provided the cDNA or gDNA that made up the material.

Original handling: Estimation of nucleated cell counts relied on the amplification of reference gene primers. Profiled with immunoSEQ multiplex PCR; TCRdb holds only in-frame clones, not every one. V and J calls and clone size are given by that table; D and trimming were obtained from the DNA. The table lists 50,000 to 70,000 clones, 80% to 90% of them singletons. Germline assignment: CDR1 LNHDA and CDR2 SQIVND (reference sequence). The J segment lost 0 bases and the V segment lost 0 bases, leaving 5 bases of the junction unmatched. CDR3 length equals 17 residues. The clonotype comes from a woman aged 60 to 75 with acute or convalescent COVID-19. The sequenced sample was peripheral blood. V is TRBV19 and J is TRBJ2-7; 10 bases map to TRBD2. CDR3 sequence: CASSIDWLAGASYEQYF. CDR3 in DNA: TGTGCCAGTAGTATAGATTGGCTAGCGGGGGCCTCCTACGAGCAGTACTTC. The whole variable domain, filled in from reference TRBV19 and TRBJ2-7, reads DGGITQSPKYLFRKEGQNVTLSCEQNLNHDAMYWYRQDPGQGLRLIYYSQIVNDFQKGDIAEGYSVSREKKESFPLTVTSAQKNPTAFYLCASSIDWLAGASYEQYFGPGTRLTVT.